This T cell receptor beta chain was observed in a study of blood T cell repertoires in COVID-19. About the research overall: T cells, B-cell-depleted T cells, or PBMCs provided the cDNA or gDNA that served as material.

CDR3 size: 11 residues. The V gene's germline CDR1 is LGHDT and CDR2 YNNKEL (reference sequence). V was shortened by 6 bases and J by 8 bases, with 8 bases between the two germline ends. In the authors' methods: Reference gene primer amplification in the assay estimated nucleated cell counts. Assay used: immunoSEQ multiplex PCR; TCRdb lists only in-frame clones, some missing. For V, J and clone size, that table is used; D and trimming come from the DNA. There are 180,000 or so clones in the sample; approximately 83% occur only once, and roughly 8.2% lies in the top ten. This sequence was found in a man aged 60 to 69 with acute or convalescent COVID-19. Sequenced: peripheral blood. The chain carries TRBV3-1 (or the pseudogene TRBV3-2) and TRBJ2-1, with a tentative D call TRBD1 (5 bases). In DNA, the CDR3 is TGTGCCAGCAGAAAACAGGATGAGCAGTTCTTC. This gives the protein CASRKQDEQFF.